One and the same sample provided the 16 T cell receptor beta chains below, sequenced in a study of response to subunit inactivated influenza vaccine. TCRdb re-analysed the RT-PCR reads in MiXCR, keeping a single row per CDR3 protein. The profile shows about 610,000 distinct CDR3 sequences, 14% of them singletons. This material consisted of PBMCs from blood, taken roughly 12 days after vaccination. The receptors stem from a man aged 50-60 years who received an inactivated influenza vaccine.

This clonotype was seen a few times. The chain carries TRBV11-3 and TRBJ2-1, with 13 bases that match TRBD2. The CDR3 loop spans 21 amino acids. J was trimmed by 4 bases and V by 4 bases; bases with no gene match: 19. Germline CDR1 and CDR2: SGHNT and YENEEA. For the CDR3, the DNA is TGTGCCAGCAGCTCTCCCGGACTAGCGGGGGCCCAGGGTAGCCCTTACAATGAGCAGTTCTTC. Translation gives CASSSPGLAGAQGSPYNEQFF.

Regarding this clonotype: A much larger clone differs from this one at a single base, so this may be a read error. V and J are TRBV7-2 and TRBJ2-3, with 9 positions matching TRBD2. CDR1 and CDR2 (germline): SGHTA, FQGNSA. This CDR3 has 14 residues. Written as DNA, the CDR3 is TGTGCCAGCATGAGCGGGAGGAGGGCAGATACGGAGTATTTT. Amino acids: CASMSGRRADTEYF.

J is TRBJ2-1 and V is TRBV5-1, with 8 bases matching TRBD2. V lost 5 bases, J lost 2 bases, and 9 bases stayed unmatched. Germline loops: CDR1 SGHRS, CDR2 YFSETQ. The CDR3 is 16 amino acids. The CDR3: CASRVGAGGPYNEQFF. As DNA, the CDR3 is TGCGCCAGCAGAGTGGGGGCGGGAGGCCCCTACAATGAGCAGTTCTTC.

There are a few counts of this clonotype. The chain couples TRBV7-8 to TRBJ2-3; TRBD2 matches at 8 bases. The length of the CDR3 is 17 residues. Looked up from germline, CDR1 is SGHVS and CDR2 is FQNEAQ. With V trimmed by 4 bases and J by 2 bases, 11 bases remained unmatched. CDR3 region: CASSSSLLRGVTDTQYF. CDR3 sequence (DNA): TGTGCCAGCAGCTCATCTCTTTTGCGGGGGGTCACAGATACGCAGTATTTT.

The chain recombines TRBV2 with TRBJ2-3; no clear D gene. CDR1 is SNHLY, CDR2 FYNNEI, per germline. The V gene lost 5 bases and the J gene lost 6 bases, with 15 bases spanning the gap. The CDR3 extends over 14 amino acids. The CDR3 coding sequence is TGTGCCAGCAGTCCCGAAGGACCGTGGGATACGCAGTATTTT. Translating gives CASSPEGPWDTQYF.

V gene TRBV5-1 combines with J gene TRBJ2-7, with 7 bases that match TRBD1. In germline, CDR1 is SGHRS, CDR2 YFSETQ. The CDR3 has 15 amino acids. Losses at the gene ends were 0 bases for V and 3 bases for J; bases not matched to a gene: 6. The CDR3 nucleotides read TGCGCCAGCAGCTTGGACGGGACAGCTGACTACGAGCAGTACTTC. It encodes CASSLDGTADYEQYF.

The genes are TRBV2 and TRBJ2-1; 7 bases match TRBD2. The CDR3 extends over 14 amino acids. The germline V gene encodes CDR1 SNHLY and CDR2 FYNNEI. The J segment lost 5 bases and the V segment lost 8 bases, leaving 9 bases of the junction unmatched. CDR3 protein: CASQRGSLNNEQFF. The CDR3 coding sequence is TGTGCCAGCCAGCGCGGGAGCCTTAACAATGAGCAGTTCTTC.

The chain joins TRBV29-1 to TRBJ2-7, with TRBD1 matching over 9 bases. V lost 8 bases, J lost 2 bases, and 7 bases stayed unmatched. Per the germline V gene, CDR1 is SQVTM and CDR2 is ANQGSEA. CDR3 length: 13 residues. The CDR3 spells CSTRDRVTYEQYF. The CDR3 DNA is TGCAGCACCCGGGACAGGGTTACCTACGAGCAGTACTTC.

This clonotype was counted many times. J is TRBJ2-7 and V is TRBV7-9, with TRBD2 as a possible D gene (6 bases). This CDR3 is 16 amino acids long. The V and J ends lost 3 bases and 1 base respectively, with 16 bases between them. Germline V lookup: CDR1 SEHNR, CDR2 FQNEAQ (reference sequence). The CDR3 is CASSFVRGSNSYEQYF. As DNA, the CDR3 is TGTGCCAGCAGCTTCGTGCGGGGAAGTAATTCCTACGAGCAGTACTTC.

The rearrangement links TRBV11-2 to TRBJ2-7; D is unresolved. V lost 0 bases and J lost 5, with 20 bases in between. CDR3 size: 17 residues. CDR1 and CDR2 (germline): SGHAT, FQNNGV. CDR3 loop: CASSLDTAAGFYDEQYF. The CDR3 coding sequence is TGTGCCAGCAGCTTAGATACCGCTGCTGGGTTTTACGACGAGCAGTACTTC.

This clonotype was seen more than once but under ten times. V is TRBV20-1 and J is TRBJ1-2, with D hard to call. The CDR3 is made up of 13 amino acids. Germline loops: CDR1 DFQATT, CDR2 SNEGSKA (reference sequence). The V and J ends lost 2 bases and 8 bases respectively, with 15 bases between them. DNA for the CDR3: TGCAGTGCTAGACTCATCTCTTCCGGGGGCTACACCTTC. This sequence encodes CSARLISSGGYTF.

The V call is TRBV7-2, the J call TRBJ2-5, with D maybe TRBD1 (6 bases). Per the germline V gene, CDR1 is SGHTA and CDR2 is FQGNSA. The CDR3 length is 15 residues. V was shortened by 0 bases and J by 3 bases, with 11 bases between the two germline ends. The CDR3 reads CASSLAPDSKETQYF. CDR3 coding DNA: TGTGCCAGCAGCTTAGCCCCGGACAGTAAAGAGACCCAGTACTTC.

This clonotype was seen at least ten times. The chain links TRBV5-1 to TRBJ2-7; maybe TRBD1 (6 bases). Trimming pared 0 bases from V and 0 bases from J, leaving 7 bases between. This CDR3 is built from 14 residues. CDR1 is SGHRS, CDR2 YFSETQ, per germline. The CDR3 sequence: CASSLDRDSYEQYF. The CDR3 DNA sequence: TGCGCCAGCAGCTTGGACAGGGACTCCTACGAGCAGTACTTC.

The table lists this clonotype with a few counts. The rearrangement joins TRBV12-3 or TRBV12-4 to TRBJ2-1, with 7 bases identical to TRBD1. The CDR3 is made up of 15 amino acids. V shed 3 bases and J 4 bases; nucleotides not matched to a gene: 6. DNA of the CDR3: TGTGCCAGCAGTTTGACAGGGTCCCGTTACAATGAGCAGTTCTTC. Amino acids: CASSLTGSRYNEQFF.

Concerning this clonotype: This sequence may be a read error, since a much larger clone differs from it by one base. The chain recombines TRBV7-3 with TRBJ2-5, with TRBD1 matching over 9 bases. This CDR3 has 16 residues. V dropped 2 bases and J dropped 4; count of bases not matched to a gene: 8. The germline CDR1 and CDR2 sequences are SGHTA and FQGTGA. The DNA of the CDR3 is TGTGCCAGCAGCTTAGCATCGGGACAGGGAAGAGAGACCCAGTACTTC. Protein sequence: CASSLASGQGRETQYF.

This clonotype was seen many times. The chain carries TRBV11-2 and TRBJ2-1; tentative D call: TRBD2 (6 bases). The CDR3 contains 14 residues. V was shortened by 1 base and J by 5 bases, with 9 bases between the two germline ends. Germline CDR1 is SGHAT and CDR2 is FQNNGV. The CDR3 DNA sequence: TGTGCCAGCAGCTTAGTGTGGGGGGACAATGAGCAGTTCTTC. It specifies CASSLVWGDNEQFF.